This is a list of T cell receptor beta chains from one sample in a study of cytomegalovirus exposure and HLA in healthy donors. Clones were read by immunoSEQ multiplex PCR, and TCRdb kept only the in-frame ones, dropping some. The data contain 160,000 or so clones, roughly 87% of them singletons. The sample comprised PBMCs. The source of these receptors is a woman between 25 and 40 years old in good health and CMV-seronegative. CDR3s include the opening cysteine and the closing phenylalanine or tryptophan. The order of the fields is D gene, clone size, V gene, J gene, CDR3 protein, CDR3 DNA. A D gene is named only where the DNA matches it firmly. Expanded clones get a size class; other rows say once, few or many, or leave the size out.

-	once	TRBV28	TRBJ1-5	CATALAGQPQHF	TGTGCCACCGCCCTGGCGGGTCAGCCCCAGCATTTT
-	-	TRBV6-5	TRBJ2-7	CASSEEDTYEQYF	TGTGCCAGCAGCGAAGAAGACACATACGAGCAGTACTTC
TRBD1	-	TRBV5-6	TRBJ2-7	CASSVDRTYEQYF	TGTGCCAGCAGCGTGGACAGGACCTACGAGCAGTACTTC
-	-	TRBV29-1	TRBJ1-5	CSVKEGGGQPQHF	TGCAGCGTGAAAGAGGGGGGGGGTCAGCCCCAGCATTTT
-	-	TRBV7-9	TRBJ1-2	CASSLGPGSGYTF	TGTGCCAGCAGCTTAGGCCCGGGGAGTGGCTACACCTTC
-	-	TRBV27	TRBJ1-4	CASTSGALEKLFF	TGTGCCAGCACATCAGGGGCTTTGGAAAAACTGTTTTTT
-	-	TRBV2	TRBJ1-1	CASRAGRGTTEAFF	TGTGCCAGCAGGGCCGGCAGGGGAACCACTGAAGCTTTCTTT
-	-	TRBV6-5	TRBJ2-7	CASTPGGSYEQYF	TGTGCCAGCACGCCTGGGGGGTCCTACGAGCAGTACTTC
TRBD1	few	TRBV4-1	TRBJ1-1	CASSRYRGGTEAFF	TGCGCCAGCAGCCGTTACAGGGGTGGCACTGAAGCTTTCTTT
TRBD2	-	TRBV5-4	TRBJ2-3	CASSLPLARSTDTQYF	TGTGCCAGCAGCTTGCCACTAGCGCGGAGCACAGATACGCAGTATTTT
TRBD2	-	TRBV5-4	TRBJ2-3	CASSFPGLAGATSTDTQYF	TGTGCCAGCAGCTTCCCGGGACTAGCGGGGGCCACTAGCACAGATACGCAGTATTTT